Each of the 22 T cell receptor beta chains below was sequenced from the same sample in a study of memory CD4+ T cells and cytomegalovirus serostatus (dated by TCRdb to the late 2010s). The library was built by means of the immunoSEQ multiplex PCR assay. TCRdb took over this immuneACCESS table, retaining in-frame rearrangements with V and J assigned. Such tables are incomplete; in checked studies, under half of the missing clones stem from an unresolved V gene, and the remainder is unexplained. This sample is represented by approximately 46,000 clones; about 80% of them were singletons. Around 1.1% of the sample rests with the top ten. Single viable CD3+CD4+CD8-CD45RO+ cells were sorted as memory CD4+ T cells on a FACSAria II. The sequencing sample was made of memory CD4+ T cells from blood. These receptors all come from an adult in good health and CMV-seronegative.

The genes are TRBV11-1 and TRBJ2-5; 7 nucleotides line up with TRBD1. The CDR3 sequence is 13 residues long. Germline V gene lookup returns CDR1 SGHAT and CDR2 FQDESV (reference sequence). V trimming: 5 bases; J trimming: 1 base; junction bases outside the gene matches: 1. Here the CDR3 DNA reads TGTGCCAGCAGCCGGGACAGCCAAGAGACCCAGTACTTC. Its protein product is CASSRDSQETQYF.

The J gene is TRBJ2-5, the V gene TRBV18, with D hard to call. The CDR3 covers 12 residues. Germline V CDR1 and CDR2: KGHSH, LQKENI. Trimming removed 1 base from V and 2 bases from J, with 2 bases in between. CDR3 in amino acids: CASSPLQETQYF. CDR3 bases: TGTGCCAGCTCACCACTTCAAGAGACCCAGTACTTC.

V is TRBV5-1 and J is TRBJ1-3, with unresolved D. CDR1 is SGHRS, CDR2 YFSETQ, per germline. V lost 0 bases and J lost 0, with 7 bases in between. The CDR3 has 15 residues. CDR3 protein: CASSLERSSGNTIYF. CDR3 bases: TGCGCCAGCAGCTTGGAACGGAGCTCTGGAAACACCATATATTTT.

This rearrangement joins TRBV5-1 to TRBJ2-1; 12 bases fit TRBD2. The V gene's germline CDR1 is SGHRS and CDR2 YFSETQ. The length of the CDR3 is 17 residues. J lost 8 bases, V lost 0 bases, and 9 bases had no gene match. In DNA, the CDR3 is TGCGCCAGCAGCTTGGTCTTCCTAGCGGGAGGGCTGGATGAGCAGTTCTTC. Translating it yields CASSLVFLAGGLDEQFF.

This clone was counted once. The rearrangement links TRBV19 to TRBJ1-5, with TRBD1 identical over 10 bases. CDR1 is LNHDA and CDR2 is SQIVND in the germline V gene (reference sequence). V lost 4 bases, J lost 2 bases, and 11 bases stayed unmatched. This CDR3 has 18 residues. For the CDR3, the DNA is TGTGCCAGTAGTACCACCCTGGGACAGGGGATACGCAATCAGCCCCAGCATTTT. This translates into CASSTTLGQGIRNQPQHF.

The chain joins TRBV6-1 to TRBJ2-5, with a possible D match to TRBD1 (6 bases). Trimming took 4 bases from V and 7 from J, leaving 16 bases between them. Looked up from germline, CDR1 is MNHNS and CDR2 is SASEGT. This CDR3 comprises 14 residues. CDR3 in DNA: TGTGCCAGCAGTGGTCGAGAGGGGGTAGGGACCCAGTACTTC. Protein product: CASSGREGVGTQYF.

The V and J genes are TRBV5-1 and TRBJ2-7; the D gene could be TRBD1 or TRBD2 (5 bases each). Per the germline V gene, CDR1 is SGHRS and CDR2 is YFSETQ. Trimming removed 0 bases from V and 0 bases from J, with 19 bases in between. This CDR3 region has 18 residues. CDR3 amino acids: CASSLGGIPGTSSYEQYF. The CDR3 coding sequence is TGCGCCAGCAGCTTGGGGGGCATTCCCGGGACGAGCTCCTACGAGCAGTACTTC.

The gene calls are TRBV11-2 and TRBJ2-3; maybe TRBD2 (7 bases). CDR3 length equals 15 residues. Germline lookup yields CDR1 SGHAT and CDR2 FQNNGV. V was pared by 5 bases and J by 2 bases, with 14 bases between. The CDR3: CASSHGGRFTDTQYF. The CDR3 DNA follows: TGTGCCAGCAGCCACGGGGGGCGGTTCACAGATACGCAGTATTTT.

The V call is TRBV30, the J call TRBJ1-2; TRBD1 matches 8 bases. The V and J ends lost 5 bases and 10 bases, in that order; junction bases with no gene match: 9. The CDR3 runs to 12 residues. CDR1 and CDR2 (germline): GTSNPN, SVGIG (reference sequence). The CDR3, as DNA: TGTGCCTGGGCCCCAGGGGGCGGAGACTACACCTTC. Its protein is CAWAPGGGDYTF. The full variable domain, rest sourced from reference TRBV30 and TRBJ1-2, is SQTIHQWPATLVQPVGSPLSLECTVEGTSNPNLYWYRQAAGRGLQLLFYSVGIGQISSEVPQNLSASRPQDRQFILSSKKLLLSDSGFYLCAWAPGGGDYTFGSGTRLTVV.

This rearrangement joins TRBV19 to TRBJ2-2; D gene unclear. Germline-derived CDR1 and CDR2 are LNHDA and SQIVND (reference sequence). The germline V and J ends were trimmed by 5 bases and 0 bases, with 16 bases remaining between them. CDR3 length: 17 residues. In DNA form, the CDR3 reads TGTGCCAGTAGTGGAAATCTTGGCAGATCGAACACCGGGGAGCTGTTTTTT. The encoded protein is CASSGNLGRSNTGELFF. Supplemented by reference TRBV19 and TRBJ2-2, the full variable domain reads DGGITQSPKYLFRKEGQNVTLSCEQNLNHDAMYWYRQDPGQGLRLIYYSQIVNDFQKGDIAEGYSVSREKKESFPLTVTSAQKNPTAFYLCASSGNLGRSNTGELFFGEGSRLTVL.

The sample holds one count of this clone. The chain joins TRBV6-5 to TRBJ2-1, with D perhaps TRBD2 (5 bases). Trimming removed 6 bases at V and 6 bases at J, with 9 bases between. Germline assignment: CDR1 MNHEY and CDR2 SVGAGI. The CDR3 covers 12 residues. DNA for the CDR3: TGTGCCAGCAGCAACCGGGGCAATGAGCAGTTCTTC. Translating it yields CASSNRGNEQFF.

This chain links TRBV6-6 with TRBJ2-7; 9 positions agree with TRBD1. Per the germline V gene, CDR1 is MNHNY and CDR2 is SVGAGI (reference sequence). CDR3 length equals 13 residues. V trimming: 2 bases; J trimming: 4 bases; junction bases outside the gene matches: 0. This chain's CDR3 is CASSYGTGYEQYF. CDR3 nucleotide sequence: TGTGCCAGCAGTTACGGGACAGGGTACGAGCAGTACTTC.

The CDR3 DNA is TGTGCCATCAGTAGATCCGGGACAGGCGGCTACACCTTC. Translation: CAISRSGTGGYTF. This chain uses TRBV10-3 with TRBJ1-2, with 8 bases lining up with TRBD1. This CDR3 contains 13 residues. CDR1 is ENHRY, CDR2 SYGVKD, per germline. Trimming took 5 bases from V and 8 from J; bases not matched to a gene: 7.

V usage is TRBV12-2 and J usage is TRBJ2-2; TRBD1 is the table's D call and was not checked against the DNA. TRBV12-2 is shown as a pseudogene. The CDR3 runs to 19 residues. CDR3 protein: CASRLNTENRGRDTGELFF. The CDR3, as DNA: TGTGCAAGTCGCTTAAATACGGAGAACAGGGGGAGGGACACCGGGGAGCTGTTTTTT.

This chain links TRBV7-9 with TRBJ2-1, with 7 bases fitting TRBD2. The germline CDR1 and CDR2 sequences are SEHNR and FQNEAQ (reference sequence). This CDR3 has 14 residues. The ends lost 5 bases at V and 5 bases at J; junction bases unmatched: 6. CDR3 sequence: CASSPGLRDNEQFF. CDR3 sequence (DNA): TGTGCCAGCAGCCCGGGACTAAGGGACAATGAGCAGTTCTTC. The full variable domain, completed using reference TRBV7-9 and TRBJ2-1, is DTGVSQNPRHKITKRGQNVTFRCDPISEHNRLYWYRQTLGQGPEFLTYFQNEAQLEKSRLLSDRFSAERPKGSFSTLEIQRTEQGDSAMYLCASSPGLRDNEQFFGPGTRLTVL.

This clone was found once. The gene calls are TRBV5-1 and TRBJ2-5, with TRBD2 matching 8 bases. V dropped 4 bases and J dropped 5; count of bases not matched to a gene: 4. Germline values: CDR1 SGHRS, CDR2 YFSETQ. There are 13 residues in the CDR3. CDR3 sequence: CASSPTGGETQYF. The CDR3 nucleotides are TGCGCCAGCAGCCCCACGGGGGGGGAGACCCAGTACTTC.

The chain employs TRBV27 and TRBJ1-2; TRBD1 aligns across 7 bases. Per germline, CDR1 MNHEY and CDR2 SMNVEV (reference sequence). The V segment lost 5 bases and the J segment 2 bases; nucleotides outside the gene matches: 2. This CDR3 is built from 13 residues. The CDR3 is CASSRGRNYGYTF. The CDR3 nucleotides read TGTGCCAGCAGTAGGGGGCGCAACTATGGCTACACCTTC.

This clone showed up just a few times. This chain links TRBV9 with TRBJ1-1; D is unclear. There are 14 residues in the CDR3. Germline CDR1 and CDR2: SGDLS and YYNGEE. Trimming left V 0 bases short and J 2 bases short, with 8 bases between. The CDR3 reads CASSVGADNTEAFF. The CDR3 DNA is TGTGCCAGCAGCGTAGGGGCAGATAACACTGAAGCTTTCTTT.

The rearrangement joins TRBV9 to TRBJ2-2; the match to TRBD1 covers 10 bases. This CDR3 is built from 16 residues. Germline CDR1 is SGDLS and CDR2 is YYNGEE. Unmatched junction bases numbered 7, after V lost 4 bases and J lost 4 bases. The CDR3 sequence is CASSLTGGDVTGELFF. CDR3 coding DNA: TGTGCCAGCAGCTTGACAGGGGGCGATGTCACCGGGGAGCTGTTTTTT.

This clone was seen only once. The CDR3 reads CASSFAWEAFF. The CDR3 DNA reads as TGTGCCAGCAGCTTTGCTTGGGAAGCTTTCTTT. The J gene is TRBJ1-1, the V gene TRBV12-1. TRBV12-1 counts as a pseudogene. The CDR3 sequence is 11 residues long.

The CDR3 loop is CASSNTGSSEKLFF. Written as DNA, the CDR3 is TGTGCCAGTAGCAATACCGGAAGTAGTGAAAAACTGTTTTTT. The chain has TRBV19 and TRBJ1-4; D uncertain. The CDR3 has 14 residues. CDR1 is LNHDA and CDR2 is SQIVND in the germline V gene (reference sequence). The germline V and J ends were trimmed by 6 bases and 7 bases, with 15 bases remaining between them.

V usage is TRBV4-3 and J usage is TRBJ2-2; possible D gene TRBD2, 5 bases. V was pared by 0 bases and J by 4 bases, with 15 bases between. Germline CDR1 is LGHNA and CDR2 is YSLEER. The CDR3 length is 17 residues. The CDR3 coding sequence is TGCGCCAGCAGCCAAGATGTCGCTAGCCTTCGCACCGGGGAGCTGTTTTTT. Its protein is CASSQDVASLRTGELFF.